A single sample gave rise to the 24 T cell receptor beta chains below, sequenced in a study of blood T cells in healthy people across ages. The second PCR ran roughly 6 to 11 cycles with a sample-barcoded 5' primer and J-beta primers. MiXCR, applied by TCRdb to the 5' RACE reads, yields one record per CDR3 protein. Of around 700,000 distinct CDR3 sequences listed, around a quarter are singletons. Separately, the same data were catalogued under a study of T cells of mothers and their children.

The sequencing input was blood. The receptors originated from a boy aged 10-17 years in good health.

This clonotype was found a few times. Here the CDR3 DNA reads TGTGCCAGCAGCTTAGGTTCGATTAGCGGGAGCCACGAGCAGTACTTC. The encoded protein is CASSLGSISGSHEQYF. V is TRBV7-3 and J is TRBJ2-7; TRBD2 matches at 9 bases. The CDR3 is made up of 16 amino acids. Germline trimming cut 2 bases from V and 5 bases from J; bases unmatched to any gene: 10. The germline V gene encodes CDR1 SGHTA and CDR2 FQGTGA.

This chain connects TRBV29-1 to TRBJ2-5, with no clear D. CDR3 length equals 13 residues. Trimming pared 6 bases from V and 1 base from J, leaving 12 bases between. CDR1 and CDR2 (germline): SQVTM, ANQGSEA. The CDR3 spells CSVNHRLQETQYF. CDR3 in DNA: TGCAGCGTGAACCACAGACTCCAAGAGACCCAGTACTTC.

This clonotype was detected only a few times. The CDR3 DNA follows: TGTGCCAGCAGCCCCGACAGGGGCGGAGGATATGGCTACACCTTC. The encoded protein is CASSPDRGGGYGYTF. The V call is TRBV14, the J call TRBJ1-2, with 8 nucleotides matching TRBD1. V was clipped by 4 bases and J by 5 bases; unmatched bases: 9. The CDR3 has 15 residues. The V gene's germline CDR1 is SGHDN and CDR2 FVKESK.

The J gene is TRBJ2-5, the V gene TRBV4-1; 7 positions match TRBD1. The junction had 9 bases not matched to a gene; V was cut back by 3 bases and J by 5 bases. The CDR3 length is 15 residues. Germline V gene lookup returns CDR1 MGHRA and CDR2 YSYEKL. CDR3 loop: CASSQEDRVGETQYF. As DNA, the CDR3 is TGCGCCAGCAGCCAGGAAGACAGGGTGGGGGAGACCCAGTACTTC.

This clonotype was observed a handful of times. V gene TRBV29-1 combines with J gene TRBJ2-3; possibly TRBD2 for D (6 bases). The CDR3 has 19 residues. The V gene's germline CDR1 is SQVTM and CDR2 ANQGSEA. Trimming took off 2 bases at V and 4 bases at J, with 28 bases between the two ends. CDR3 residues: CSVEWLIGEAGNSPDTQYF. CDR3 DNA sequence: TGCAGCGTTGAATGGTTGATAGGCGAGGCGGGGAATAGCCCAGATACGCAGTATTTT.

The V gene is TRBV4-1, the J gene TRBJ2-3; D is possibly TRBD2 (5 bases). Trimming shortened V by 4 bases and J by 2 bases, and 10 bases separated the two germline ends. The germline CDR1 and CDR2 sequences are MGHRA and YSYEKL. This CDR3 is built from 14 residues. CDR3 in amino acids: CASSLTTATDTQYF. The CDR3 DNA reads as TGCGCCAGCAGCCTGACTACCGCCACAGATACGCAGTATTTT.

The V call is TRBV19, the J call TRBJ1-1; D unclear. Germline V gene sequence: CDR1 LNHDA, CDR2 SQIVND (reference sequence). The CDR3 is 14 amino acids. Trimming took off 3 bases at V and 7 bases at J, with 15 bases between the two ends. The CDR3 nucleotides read TGTGCCAGTAGTATTGGAGAACGGGGTATTGAAGCTTTCTTT. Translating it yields CASSIGERGIEAFF.

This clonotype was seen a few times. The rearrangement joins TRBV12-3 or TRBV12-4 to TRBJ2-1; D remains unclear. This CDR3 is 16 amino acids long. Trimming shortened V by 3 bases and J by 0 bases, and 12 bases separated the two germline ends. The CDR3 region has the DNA TGTGCCAGCAGTTTGGGCCTGGGCGGCTCCTACAATGAGCAGTTCTTC. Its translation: CASSLGLGGSYNEQFF.

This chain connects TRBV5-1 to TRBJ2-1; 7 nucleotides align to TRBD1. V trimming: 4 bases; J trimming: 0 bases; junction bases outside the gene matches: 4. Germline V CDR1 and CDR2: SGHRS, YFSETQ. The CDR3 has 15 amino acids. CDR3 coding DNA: TGCGCCAGCAGCCGAGGACAGGTCTCCTACAATGAGCAGTTCTTC. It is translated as CASSRGQVSYNEQFF. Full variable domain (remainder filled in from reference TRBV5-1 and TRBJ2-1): KAGVTQTPRYLIKTRGQQVTLSCSPISGHRSVSWYQQTPGQGLQFLFEYFSETQRNKGNFPGRFSGRQFSNSRSEMNVSTLELGDSALYLCASSRGQVSYNEQFFGPGTRLTVL.

The DNA for the CDR3 is TGTGCCAGCAGTCCCTCCGCGGGATCCCTACGGGAGCAGTACTTC. It codes for CASSPSAGSLREQYF. This chain joins TRBV12-3 or TRBV12-4 and TRBJ2-7; TRBD2 is a possible D gene (6 bases). The CDR3 runs to 15 residues. The germline V and J ends were trimmed by 5 bases and 7 bases, with 21 bases remaining between them.

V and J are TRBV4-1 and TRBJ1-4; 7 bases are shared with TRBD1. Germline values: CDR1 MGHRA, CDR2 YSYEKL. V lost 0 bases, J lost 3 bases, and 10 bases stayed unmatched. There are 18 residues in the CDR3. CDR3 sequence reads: CASSQEGGQGVANEKLFF. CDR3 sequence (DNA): TGCGCCAGCAGCCAAGAAGGGGGGCAGGGGGTGGCTAATGAAAAACTGTTTTTT.

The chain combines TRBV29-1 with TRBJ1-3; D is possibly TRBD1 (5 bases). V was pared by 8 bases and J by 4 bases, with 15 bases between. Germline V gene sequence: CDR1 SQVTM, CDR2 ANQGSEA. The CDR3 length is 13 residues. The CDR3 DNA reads TGCAGCTTGGGGCCTCATGCAGGAAACACCATATATTTT. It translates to CSLGPHAGNTIYF.

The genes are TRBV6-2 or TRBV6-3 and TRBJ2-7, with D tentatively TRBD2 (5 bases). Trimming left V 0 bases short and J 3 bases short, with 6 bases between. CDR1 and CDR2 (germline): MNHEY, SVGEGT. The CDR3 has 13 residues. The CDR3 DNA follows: TGTGCCAGCAGTTACTCGAGGGTCTACGAGCAGTACTTC. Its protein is CASSYSRVYEQYF.

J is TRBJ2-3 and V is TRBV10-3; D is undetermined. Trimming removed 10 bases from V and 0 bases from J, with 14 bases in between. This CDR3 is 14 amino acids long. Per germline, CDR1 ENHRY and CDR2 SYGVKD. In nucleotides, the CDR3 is TGTGCCACCCTCGGTTCCTCTAGCACAGATACGCAGTATTTT. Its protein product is CATLGSSSTDTQYF.

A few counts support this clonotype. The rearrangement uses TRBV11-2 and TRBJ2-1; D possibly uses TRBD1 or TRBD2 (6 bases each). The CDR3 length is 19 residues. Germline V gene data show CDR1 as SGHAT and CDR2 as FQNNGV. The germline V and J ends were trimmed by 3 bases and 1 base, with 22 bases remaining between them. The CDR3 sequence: CASSFGGTPLGGSYNEQFF. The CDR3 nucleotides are TGTGCCAGCAGCTTTGGTGGGACACCCCTCGGGGGATCCTACAATGAGCAGTTCTTC.

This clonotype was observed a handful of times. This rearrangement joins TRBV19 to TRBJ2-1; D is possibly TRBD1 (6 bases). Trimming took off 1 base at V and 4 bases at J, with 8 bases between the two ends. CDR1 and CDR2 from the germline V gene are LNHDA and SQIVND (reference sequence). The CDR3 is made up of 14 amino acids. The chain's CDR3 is CASSIAGVYNEQFF. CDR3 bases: TGTGCCAGTAGTATAGCAGGGGTATACAATGAGCAGTTCTTC. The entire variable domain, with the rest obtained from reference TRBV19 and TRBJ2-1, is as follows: DGGITQSPKYLFRKEGQNVTLSCEQNLNHDAMYWYRQDPGQGLRLIYYSQIVNDFQKGDIAEGYSVSREKKESFPLTVTSAQKNPTAFYLCASSIAGVYNEQFFGPGTRLTVL.

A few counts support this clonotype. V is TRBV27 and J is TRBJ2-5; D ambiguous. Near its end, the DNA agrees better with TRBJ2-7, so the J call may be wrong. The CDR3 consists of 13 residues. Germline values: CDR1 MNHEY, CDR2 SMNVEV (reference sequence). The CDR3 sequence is CASSPGFYYEQYF. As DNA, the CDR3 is TGTGCCAGCAGCCCCGGGTTCTACTACGAGCAGTACTTC.

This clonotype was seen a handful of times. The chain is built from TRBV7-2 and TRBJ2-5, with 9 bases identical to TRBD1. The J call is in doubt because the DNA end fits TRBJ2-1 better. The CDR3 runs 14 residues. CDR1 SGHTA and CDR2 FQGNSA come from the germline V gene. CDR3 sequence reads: CASRIWTGVNEQFF. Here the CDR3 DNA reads TGTGCCAGCAGGATCTGGACAGGGGTGAATGAGCAGTTCTTC.

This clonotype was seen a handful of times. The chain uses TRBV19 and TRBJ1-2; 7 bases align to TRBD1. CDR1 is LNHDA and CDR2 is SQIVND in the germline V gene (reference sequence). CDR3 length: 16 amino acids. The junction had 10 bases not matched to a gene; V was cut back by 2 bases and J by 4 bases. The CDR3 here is CASSIMSGGQLYGYTF. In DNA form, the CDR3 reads TGTGCCAGTAGTATAATGTCCGGGGGACAGCTCTATGGCTACACCTTC.

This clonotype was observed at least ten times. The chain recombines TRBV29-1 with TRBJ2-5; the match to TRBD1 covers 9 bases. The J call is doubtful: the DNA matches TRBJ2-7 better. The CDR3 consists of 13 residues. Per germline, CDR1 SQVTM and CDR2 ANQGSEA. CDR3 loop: CSASGQGGYEQYF. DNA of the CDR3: TGCAGCGCCTCGGGACAGGGAGGCTACGAGCAGTACTTC.

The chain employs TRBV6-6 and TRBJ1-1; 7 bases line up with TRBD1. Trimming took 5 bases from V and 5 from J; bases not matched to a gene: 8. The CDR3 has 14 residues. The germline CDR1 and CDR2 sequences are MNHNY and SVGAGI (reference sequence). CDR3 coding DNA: TGTGCCAGCAGTATGACAGGGTTGGGAACTGAAGCTTTCTTT. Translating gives CASSMTGLGTEAFF.

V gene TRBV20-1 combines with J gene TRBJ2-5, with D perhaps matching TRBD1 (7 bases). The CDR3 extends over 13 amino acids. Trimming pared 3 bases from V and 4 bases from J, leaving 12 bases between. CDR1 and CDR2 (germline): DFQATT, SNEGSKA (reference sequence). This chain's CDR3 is CSASSQGGETQYF. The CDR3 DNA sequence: TGCAGTGCTAGTAGCCAGGGGGGAGAGACCCAGTACTTC.

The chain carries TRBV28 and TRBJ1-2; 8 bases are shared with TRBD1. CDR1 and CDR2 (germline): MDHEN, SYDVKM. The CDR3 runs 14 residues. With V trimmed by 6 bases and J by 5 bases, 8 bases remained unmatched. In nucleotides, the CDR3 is TGTGCCAGCAGGTTGGTGACAGGGGTATATGGCTACACCTTC. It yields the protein CASRLVTGVYGYTF.

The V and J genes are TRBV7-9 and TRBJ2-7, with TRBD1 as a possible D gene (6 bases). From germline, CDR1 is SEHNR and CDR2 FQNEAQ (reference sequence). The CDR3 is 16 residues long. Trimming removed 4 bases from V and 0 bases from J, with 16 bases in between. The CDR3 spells CASSSPDSLPSYEQYF. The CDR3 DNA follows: TGTGCCAGCAGCTCCCCGGACAGCTTGCCCTCCTACGAGCAGTACTTC.